The 2 T cell receptor beta chains reported below all come from one sample, sequenced in a study of beta chain features in type 1 diabetes. Findings and limits, study-wide: Researchers report that Type 1 diabetes patients had moderately but significantly shorter TCRB CDR3s across all four CD4+ subsets.

cDNA synthesis used the whole RNA isolate, giving expressed TCRB sequences. TCRdb keeps only in-frame clones here, not all; method: immunoSEQ multiplex PCR. The sample has hundreds of thousands of clones, about 14% seen once; the top ten hold 0.03% to 0.04%. These receptors have no identified antigens. Sequences were obtained from naive CD4+ T cells from blood. Receptors originate from a man in his late teens or twenties with type 1 diabetes.

The chain has TRBV5-4 and TRBJ2-5; no clear D. Germline V gene lookup returns CDR1 SGHNT and CDR2 YYREEE (reference sequence). This CDR3 contains 16 residues. V was trimmed by 3 bases and J by 3 bases, leaving 18 bases between them. This chain's CDR3 is CASSSGLERTKETQYF. For the CDR3, the DNA is TGTGCCAGCAGCTCGGGCCTGGAGCGAACGAAAGAGACCCAGTACTTC.

In this sample, this clone turned up a few times. The chain carries TRBV11-2 and TRBJ2-2; perhaps TRBD1 as D (6 bases). This CDR3 comprises 16 residues. In germline, CDR1 is SGHAT, CDR2 FQNNGV. Trimming took off 1 base at V and 4 bases at J, with 13 bases between the two ends. DNA for the CDR3: TGTGCCAGCAGCTTAGTTACAGGGTCGTCCACCGGGGAGCTGTTTTTT. Amino acids: CASSLVTGSSTGELFF.